This TCR beta chain was recorded in a study of read filtering for tumor transcriptome and immune sequencing. The CDR3 extends over 15 amino acids. The germline CDR1 and CDR2 sequences are SEHNR and FQNEAQ (reference sequence). Study conclusions and caveats: Compared with RNA-seq, IR-seq gave much higher clonotype depth and reliability.

This library used roughly 370 ng RNA and molecular barcoded adaptors spanning alpha/delta and beta/gamma chains. TCRdb reprocessed the reads via MiXCR and lists one record per CDR3 protein. The sample lists approximately 90,000 distinct CDR3 sequences, 20% to 25% occurring once. Note on this clonotype: Its specificity is not known. This may be a read error, as it is one base from a much larger clone.

V gene TRBV7-9 combines with J gene TRBJ1-1; 9 bases line up with TRBD1. This TCR was sampled from a donor over 35 with multiple myeloma. The sequenced material came from a population of CD138-negative cells sorted from bone marrow. CDR3: CASGDNRGQNTETFF. CDR3 DNA: TGTGCCAGCGGCGACAACAGGGGGCAGAACACTGAAACTTTCTTT.